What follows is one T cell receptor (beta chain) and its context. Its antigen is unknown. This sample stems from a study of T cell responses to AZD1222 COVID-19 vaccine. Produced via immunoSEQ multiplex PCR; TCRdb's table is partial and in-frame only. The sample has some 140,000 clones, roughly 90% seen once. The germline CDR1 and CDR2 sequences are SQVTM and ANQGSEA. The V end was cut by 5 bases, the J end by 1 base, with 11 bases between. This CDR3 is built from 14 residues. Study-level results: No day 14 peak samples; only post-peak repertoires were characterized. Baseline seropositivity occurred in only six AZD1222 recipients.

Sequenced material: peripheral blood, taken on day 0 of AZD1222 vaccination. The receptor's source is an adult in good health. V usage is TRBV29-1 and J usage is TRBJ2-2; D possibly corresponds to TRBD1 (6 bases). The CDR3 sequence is CSVNRDRNTGELFF. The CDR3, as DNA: TGCAGCGTTAACAGGGATAGGAACACCGGGGAGCTGTTTTTT.